The 15 T cell receptor beta chains below were found in one sample sequenced in a study of T cell responses to AZD1222 COVID-19 vaccine. The protocol was immunoSEQ multiplex PCR, while the TCRdb copy is restricted to in-frame clones and leaves out a portion. The data show tens of thousands of clones, around 80% seen once. Sequencing used peripheral blood, obtained 28 days after the second AZD1222 dose. Source of these receptors: an adult who received the AZD1222 COVID-19 vaccine.

The chain is built from TRBV3-1 (or the pseudogene TRBV3-2) and TRBJ2-1; 11 bases map to TRBD2. J was trimmed by 7 bases and V by 7 bases; bases with no gene match: 0. The CDR3 is 12 residues long. Germline loops: CDR1 LGHDT, CDR2 YNNKEL (reference sequence). The CDR3, as DNA: TGTGCCAGCACTAGCGGGGGGAATGAGCAGTTCTTC. It yields the protein CASTSGGNEQFF.

The chain recombines TRBV21-1 with TRBJ2-7; the tabulated D call, TRBD1, remains unverified against the DNA. TRBV21-1 corresponds to a pseudogene. The CDR3 runs to 17 residues. The CDR3 bases are TGTGCCAGCAGCAAATCCCAAAGACAGGTCAGCTCCTACGAGCAGTACTTC. Translating gives CASSKSQRQVSSYEQYF.

In its sample, this clone was seen a few times. The rearrangement links TRBV5-4 to TRBJ2-2, with TRBD2 identical over 11 bases. The CDR3 has 17 amino acids. Germline V gives CDR1 SGHNT, CDR2 YYREEE (reference sequence). The junction had 11 bases not matched to a gene; V was cut back by 10 bases and J by 0 bases. The CDR3 sequence: CAYYTGTSGPNTGELFF. In DNA, the CDR3 is TGTGCCTATTATACCGGGACTAGCGGACCGAACACCGGGGAGCTGTTTTTT.

The V gene is TRBV29-1, the J gene TRBJ2-7; 7 bases fit TRBD1. The CDR3 runs 13 residues. From germline, CDR1 is SQVTM and CDR2 ANQGSEA. Trimming cost V 6 bases and J 1 base; bases outside gene matches: 6. The CDR3 protein is CSVGTADSYEQYF. CDR3 sequence (DNA): TGCAGCGTCGGGACAGCAGATTCCTACGAGCAGTACTTC.

This rearrangement joins TRBV5-5 to TRBJ2-2; possibly TRBD1 or TRBD2 for D (5 bases each). The ends were cut back, 5 bases at V and 6 bases at J, with 17 bases in the middle. Germline CDR1 is SGHKS and CDR2 is YYEKEE (reference sequence). This CDR3 is built from 15 residues. The CDR3, as DNA: TGTGCCAGCAGTTCGTCCGGGGCTCGACCCGGGGAGCTGTTTTTT. Its translation is CASSSSGARPGELFF.

This chain joins TRBV27 and TRBJ2-7, with D maybe TRBD2 (5 bases). This CDR3 is built from 14 residues. V lost 5 bases to trimming and J lost 0 bases, with 11 bases between them. CDR1 MNHEY and CDR2 SMNVEV come from the germline V gene (reference sequence). The CDR3 region has the DNA TGTGCCAGCAGTAAAACTAGGGTCTCCTACGAGCAGTACTTC. It translates to CASSKTRVSYEQYF.

This chain uses TRBV10-1 with TRBJ2-3; 9 bases fit TRBD1. V lost 2 bases, J lost 0 bases, and 3 bases stayed unmatched. The CDR3 has 16 residues. Germline V lookup: CDR1 WNHNN, CDR2 SYGVQD (reference sequence). The CDR3 loop is CASSEPGQGSTDTQYF. CDR3 bases: TGCGCCAGCAGTGAGCCAGGACAGGGGAGCACAGATACGCAGTATTTT.

The rearrangement joins TRBV7-9 to TRBJ2-1; D unclear. The germline V gene encodes CDR1 SEHNR and CDR2 FQNEAQ (reference sequence). The CDR3 runs 16 residues. With 2 bases removed from V and 0 bases from J, the gap between germline ends came to 11 bases. DNA for the CDR3: TGTGCCAGCAGCTTACGCATTCAGAGCTCCTACAATGAGCAGTTCTTC. It translates to CASSLRIQSSYNEQFF.

V is TRBV28 and J is TRBJ2-1; 10 nucleotides line up with TRBD2. Germline CDR1 MDHEN, CDR2 SYDVKM. CDR3 length: 16 amino acids. The trim removed 7 bases at V and 1 base at J, leaving 7 bases unmatched. CDR3: CASNLSGGASYNEQFF. CDR3 DNA sequence: TGTGCCAGCAACCTCAGCGGGGGGGCGTCCTACAATGAGCAGTTCTTC.

V gene TRBV4-1 combines with J gene TRBJ2-4; tentative D call: TRBD1 (6 bases). V lost 0 bases to trimming and J lost 9 bases, with 12 bases between them. This CDR3 is 14 amino acids long. Germline V gives CDR1 MGHRA, CDR2 YSYEKL. In DNA, the CDR3 is TGCGCCAGCAGCCAAGAGGGGGCTGATGGCATTCAGTACTTC. It translates to CASSQEGADGIQYF.

The chain joins TRBV24-1 to TRBJ2-1, with 11 positions matching TRBD2. The ends lost 4 bases at V and 7 bases at J; junction bases unmatched: 8. From germline, CDR1 is KGHDR and CDR2 SFDVKD. The CDR3 has 16 residues. CDR3 residues: CATSDFSGRARNEQFF. The CDR3 DNA sequence: TGTGCCACCAGTGACTTTAGCGGGAGGGCGAGAAATGAGCAGTTCTTC.

The rearrangement uses TRBV25-1 and TRBJ1-5; D not resolved. The CDR3 consists of 14 residues. Germline values: CDR1 MGHDK, CDR2 SYGVNS. V lost 8 bases and J 4 bases, leaving 15 bases between the germline ends. CDR3 sequence reads: CASGPWRENQPQHF. The CDR3 coding sequence is TGTGCCAGCGGCCCTTGGAGAGAAAATCAGCCCCAGCATTTT. Full variable domain (remainder filled in from reference TRBV25-1 and TRBJ1-5): EADIYQTPRYLVIGTGKKITLECSQTMGHDKMYWYQQDPGMELHLIHYSYGVNSTEKGDLSSESTVSRIRTEHFPLTLESARPSHTSQYLCASGPWRENQPQHFGDGTRLSIL.

The chain recombines TRBV24-1 with TRBJ2-5, with 9 bases lining up with TRBD1. CDR1 and CDR2 (germline): KGHDR, SFDVKD. The CDR3 runs 15 residues. Germline trimming cut 6 bases from V and 5 bases from J; bases unmatched to any gene: 9. CDR3 protein: CATSRPGTGMETQYF. The CDR3, as DNA: TGTGCCACCAGTCGTCCCGGGACAGGGATGGAGACCCAGTACTTC.

Only one count was recorded for this clone. The chain employs TRBV7-9 and TRBJ2-7, with 8 bases lining up with TRBD1. The CDR3 is made up of 16 amino acids. CDR1 SEHNR and CDR2 FQNEAQ come from the germline V gene (reference sequence). J gave up 3 bases and V 1 base, and 8 bases lay outside the gene matches. The CDR3 region has the DNA TGTGCCAGCAGCTTAGAGCCCCGGACAGGGAGCTACGAGCAGTACTTC. This gives the protein CASSLEPRTGSYEQYF.

This clone occurred a few times. The chain carries TRBV9 and TRBJ1-1; D uncertain. Germline CDR1 is SGDLS and CDR2 is YYNGEE. The V and J ends lost 4 bases and 4 bases respectively, with 11 bases between them. The CDR3 runs 13 residues. Written as DNA, the CDR3 is TGTGCCAGCAGCTTCGACGACGGCACTGAAGCTTTCTTT. Translation: CASSFDDGTEAFF.